These T cell receptor beta chains were read from a single sample in a study of Graves' ophthalmopathy and Graves' hyperthyroidism. Using its own MiXCR run on the multiplex PCR reads, TCRdb lists one record per CDR3 protein. Among 400,000 or so distinct CDR3 sequences listed, less than 20% were seen once. Sequencing input: peripheral blood. All receptors derive from a woman between 18 and 30 years old with stable Graves' hyperthyroidism. The CDR3 runs from the conserved cysteine through the conserved F or W. Each record gives: clone size, V gene, J gene, D gene, CDR3 DNA, CDR3 protein. A D gene is named only where the DNA matches it firmly. Clone size is given for some rows only: seen once, a few or many times, or a class if the clone is expanded.

many	TRBV27	TRBJ1-1	TRBD1	TGTGCCAGCAGCCGACAGGGTACGAACACTGAAGCTTTCTTT	CASSRQGTNTEAFF
many	TRBV7-8	TRBJ2-6	NA	TGTGCCAGCAGTTTCACTGGGGCCAACGTCCTGACTTTC	CASSFTGANVLTF
many	TRBV20-1	TRBJ1-6	NA	TGCAGTGCCAGGGGACGGAGGAGCTCCTATAATTCACCCCTCCACTTT	CSARGRRSSYNSPLHF
many	TRBV2	TRBJ1-5	NA	TGTGCCAGCAGTGAACGGACGGTAATTAGCAATCAGCCCCAGCATTTT	CASSERTVISNQPQHF
many	TRBV2	TRBJ2-7	NA	TGTGCCAGCACCGCGGACCGCAGCTCCTACGAGCAGTACTTC	CASTADRSSYEQYF
few	TRBV27	TRBJ1-1	NA	TGTGCCAGCAGTTTGGACATGGCTCCCCCGAGGGGGAAAGCTTTCTTT	CASSLDMAPPRGKAFF
few	TRBV2	TRBJ1-2	TRBD1	TGTGCCAGCCAGGGGGGTTGGAACTATGGCTACACCTTC	CASQGGWNYGYTF
NA	TRBV7-9	TRBJ1-2	NA	TGTGCCAGCAGCTTAGCGCAGGAATATGGCTACACCTTC	CASSLAQEYGYTF
many	TRBV12-5	TRBJ2-7	NA	TGTGCTAGTGGACGGGACGTCACCTACGAGCAGTACTTC	CASGRDVTYEQYF
few	TRBV5-6	TRBJ1-6	TRBD1	TGTGCCAGCAGCTTCCAACAGGGGTATAATTCACCCCTCCACTTT	CASSFQQGYNSPLHF
many	TRBV9	TRBJ2-5	NA	TGTGCCAGCAGCGTAGGCCGACAGGTCCAAGAGACCCAGTACTTC	CASSVGRQVQETQYF
many	TRBV6-2/TRBV6-3	TRBJ2-4	NA	TGTGCCAGCAGTTACAGGGGGATGATGGCCAAAAACATTCAGTACTTC	CASSYRGMMAKNIQYF
NA	TRBV6-1	TRBJ2-7	NA	TGTGCCAGCAGTGCCCGGGACCTATCGAGCCACGAGCAGTACTTC	CASSARDLSSHEQYF
many	TRBV6-5	TRBJ2-7	NA	TGTGCCAGCAGCCCAGTCGGGTACGGGTACGAGCAGTACTTC	CASSPVGYGYEQYF
few	TRBV3-1	TRBJ2-5	NA	TGTGCCAGCAGCCAAGATAGAGGGGGGGGCCGGGAAGAGACCCAGTACTTC	CASSQDRGGGREETQYF
many	TRBV6-1	TRBJ1-5	NA	TGTGCCAGCAGTGAACTCCCTCAGGGAATAAGCAATCAGCCCCAGCATTTT	CASSELPQGISNQPQHF
many	TRBV5-1	TRBJ2-7	TRBD1	TGCGCCAGCAGCTGGGGGGACAGGGGCGGCGAGCAGTACTTC	CASSWGDRGGEQYF
many	TRBV4-1	TRBJ1-2	NA	TGCGCCAGCAGCCAAGAATACACAGGCTCGCGGGTTGTCTATGGCTACACCTTC	CASSQEYTGSRVVYGYTF
NA	TRBV14	TRBJ1-1	NA	TGTGCCAGCAGCCATGGTTTCGGGCAGGGTAGAATAGAAGCTTTCTTT	CASSHGFGQGRIEAFF
NA	TRBV5-1	TRBJ2-7	NA	TGCGCCAGCAGCACCCTGCTAGGCGAGCAGTACTTC	CASSTLLGEQYF
NA	TRBV5-1	TRBJ2-5	NA	TGCGCCAGCAGCTCCGCGGGGCCGCAAGAGACCCAGTACTTC	CASSSAGPQETQYF
many	TRBV13	TRBJ1-1	NA	TGTGCCAGCAGCTTAGGAGTTTATCCTGAAGCTTTCTTT	CASSLGVYPEAFF
many	TRBV24-1	TRBJ2-5	NA	TGTGCCACCAGTGCCGAGGAGGCGGGGACCCAAGAGACCCAGTACTTC	CATSAEEAGTQETQYF
NA	TRBV6-1	TRBJ1-2	NA	TGTGCCAGCAGTGAAATCAGCCTGTACTATGGCTACACCTTC	CASSEISLYYGYTF
many	TRBV27	TRBJ1-2	TRBD1	TGTGCCATCCGGACAGGGAATGGCTACACCTTC	CAIRTGNGYTF
many	TRBV6-1	TRBJ1-2	NA	TGTGCCAGCAGTGAAGCTACCGCAGGGTATGGCTACACCTTC	CASSEATAGYGYTF
few	TRBV5-1	TRBJ1-2	TRBD1	TGCGCCAGCAGCTGGGACAGGGCGTACGATGGCTACACCTTC	CASSWDRAYDGYTF
NA	TRBV6-5	TRBJ1-1	NA	TGTGCCAGCAGTTACACTTTTATGACAGGATTGAACACTGAAGCTTTCTTT	CASSYTFMTGLNTEAFF
NA	TRBV11-2	TRBJ2-2	TRBD1	TGTGCCAGCAGCACTGGACAGGGGGCCGGGGAGCTGTTTTTT	CASSTGQGAGELFF
NA	TRBV4-1	TRBJ1-5	NA	TGCGCCAGCAGCCGCGAGAGAGATCAGCCCCAGCATTTT	CASSRERDQPQHF
many	TRBV20-1	TRBJ2-5	TRBD2	TGCAGTGCTGGTCAGCGGGGGGCGGAGACCCAGTACTTC	CSAGQRGAETQYF
many	TRBV27	TRBJ2-7	TRBD2	TGTGCCAGCAGTTTGCGGGGGGACGAGCAGTACTTC	CASSLRGDEQYF
NA	TRBV7-9	TRBJ2-5	NA	TGTGCCAGCAGCTTAGACAGGAGGGGAAGAGAGACCCAGTACTTC	CASSLDRRGRETQYF
NA	TRBV7-2	TRBJ1-5	NA	TGTGCCAGCAGCAGTATTACACGATTTAATCAGCCCAAGAATTTT	CASSSITRFNQPKNF
many	TRBV6-1	TRBJ1-2	NA	TGTGCCGGCAGTGCCCAGGGGACGTGGGATGGCTACACCTTC	CAGSAQGTWDGYTF
NA	TRBV9	TRBJ2-7	TRBD1	TGTGCCAGCAGCGAGGCCGGGACAGGGTCCTACGAGCAGTACTTC	CASSEAGTGSYEQYF
many	TRBV11-2	TRBJ2-7	NA	TGTGCCAGCAGCTTAGAACAGCTCTCCTACGAGCAGTACTTC	CASSLEQLSYEQYF
many	TRBV20-1	TRBJ2-3	NA	TGCAGTGCTAGAGATACCCTGGGACTTACCACAGATACGCAGTATTTT	CSARDTLGLTTDTQYF
NA	TRBV4-1	TRBJ1-6	NA	TGCGCCAGCAGCCCTGCGGTAGGGCGCTCACCCCTCCACTTT	CASSPAVGRSPLHF
many	TRBV5-1	TRBJ2-7	NA	TGCGCCAGCAGCTTCCCGGGGGCGGACGAGCAGTACTTC	CASSFPGADEQYF
many	TRBV11-2	TRBJ1-5	NA	TGTGCCAGCAGCCATTTACCCGGGGTCAGTTATTATCAGCCCCAGCATTTT	CASSHLPGVSYYQPQHF
many	TRBV2	TRBJ1-1	TRBD1	TGTGCCACAACCCAGGACAGGGCGGACCCTGAAGCTTTCTTT	CATTQDRADPEAFF
many	TRBV24-1	TRBJ2-2	TRBD2	TGTGCCACCAGTCGTCCTAGCGGGGGGAACACCGGGGAGCTGTTTTTT	CATSRPSGGNTGELFF
many	TRBV10-3	TRBJ2-2	TRBD2	TGTGCCATCAGTGAGTCGCTAGCGGGGTCAAAAAATGCGAACACCGGGGAGCTGTTTTTT	CAISESLAGSKNANTGELFF
many	TRBV6-5	TRBJ2-5	TRBD2	TGTGCCAGCAGTTACGGACTAGCGGGGGGTCTAGGTGAGACCCAGTACTTC	CASSYGLAGGLGETQYF
many	TRBV6-5	TRBJ2-7	NA	TGTGCCAGCAGTTCCCCTACTCTATCCTACGAGCAGTACTTC	CASSSPTLSYEQYF
NA	TRBV27	TRBJ1-2	NA	TGTGCCAGCAGCTTAGGGGTCCCCTATGGCTACACCTTC	CASSLGVPYGYTF
many	TRBV14	TRBJ2-6	NA	TGTGCCAGCAGCCACCTCACGGCCAGGGCTCGTGTAGGGGCCAACGTCCTGACTTTC	CASSHLTARARVGANVLTF
many	TRBV28	TRBJ1-5	NA	TGTGCCAGCAGCCAGCCCCAGCATTTT	CASSQPQHF